The clone carrying this T cell receptor (beta chain) was counted once. V lost 6 bases and J lost 3; bases outside the gene matches: 8. CDR3 length equals 15 residues. Germline CDR1 MDHEN, CDR2 SYDVKM. Sequencing used immunoSEQ multiplex PCR; TCRdb keeps in-frame clones, though not all of them. The sample holds roughly 2.5 million clones, 85% to 95% seen once. This sample is drawn from a study of shared clonotypes between healthy human individuals. V gene TRBV28 combines with J gene TRBJ2-3; 8 nucleotides match TRBD1. The material sequenced was naive CD4+ T cells sorted from blood. This sample's subset: CD45RA+ positively selected. The receptor comes from a man younger than 30 in good health. For the CDR3, the DNA is TGTGCCAGCAGCGCACAGGGGGTAGGTACAGATACGCAGTATTTT. This gives the protein CASSAQGVGTDTQYF.